One and the same sample provided the 2 T cell receptor beta chains below, sequenced in a study of blood T cell repertoires in COVID-19 (dated by TCRdb to the early 2020s). The library came from the immunoSEQ multiplex PCR assay. In its TCRdb copy, this immuneACCESS table keeps in-frame sequences only and misses some clones. Where compared with another copy, unresolved V genes explain less than half of these, and the others have no known cause. The sample table lists some 240,000 clones, roughly 88% of them with a count of one. The ten largest account for about 10% of the sample. Sequencing used peripheral blood. The receptors shown here come from a woman between 65 and 79 years old with COVID-19, enrolled during active disease.

In regard to this clone: At one boundary the junction diverges from the germline segment, which might be a read error. The chain carries TRBV28 and TRBJ2-5; TRBD2 aligns across 15 bases. This CDR3 region has 17 residues. Germline V gene data show CDR1 as MDHEN and CDR2 as SYDVKM. The chain's CDR3 is CASSLWTSGRAQETQYF. In nucleotides, the CDR3 is TGTGCCAGCAGTCTATGGACTAGCGGGAGGGCCCAAGAGACCCAGTACTTC.

The gene calls are TRBV10-3 and TRBJ2-3, with 15 positions matching TRBD2. J was trimmed by 3 bases and V by 4 bases; bases with no gene match: 2. Germline V gene data show CDR1 as ENHRY and CDR2 as SYGVKD. The length of the CDR3 is 16 residues. Written as DNA, the CDR3 is TGTGCCATCAGTGGGGGACTAGCGGGAGGAACAGATACGCAGTATTTT. This encodes CAISGGLAGGTDTQYF.